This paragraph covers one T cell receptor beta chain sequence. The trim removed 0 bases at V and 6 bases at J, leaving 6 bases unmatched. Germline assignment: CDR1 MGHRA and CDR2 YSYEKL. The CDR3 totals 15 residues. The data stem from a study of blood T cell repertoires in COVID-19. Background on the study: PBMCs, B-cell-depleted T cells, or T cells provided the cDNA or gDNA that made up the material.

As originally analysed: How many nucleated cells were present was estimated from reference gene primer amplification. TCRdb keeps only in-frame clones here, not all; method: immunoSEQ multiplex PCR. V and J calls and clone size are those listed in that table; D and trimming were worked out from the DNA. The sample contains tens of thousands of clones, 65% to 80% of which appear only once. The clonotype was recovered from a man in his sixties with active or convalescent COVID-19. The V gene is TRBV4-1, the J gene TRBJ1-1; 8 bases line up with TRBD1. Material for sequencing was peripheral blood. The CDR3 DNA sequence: TGCGCCAGCAGCCAAGATGGGACAGGAATATCTGAAGCTTTCTTT. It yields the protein CASSQDGTGISEAFF.